This entry concerns a single T cell receptor (beta chain). Its antigen is undetermined. These data belong to a study of T-cell memory formation after mild COVID-19. Study details: In these data, TCR clusters were largely donor specific. The study's findings and limits: Still unconfirmed is whether the second-wave clones peaking on day 37 recognized SARS-CoV-2.

Constant-segment primers served in 5'RACE that generated TCR alpha and TCR beta cDNA libraries bearing sample barcodes and UMIs. One entry per CDR3 protein, called by TCRdb with MiXCR from the 5' RACE reads. Of 100,000 or so distinct CDR3 sequences in the sample, approximately 12% were seen once. This CDR3 comprises 15 residues. J was trimmed by 2 bases and V by 2 bases; bases with no gene match: 4. Per germline, CDR1 MGHRA and CDR2 YSYEKL. J is TRBJ2-7 and V is TRBV4-1; 9 nucleotides line up with TRBD2. The sample was PBMCs or a T cell subset sorted from them (not recorded which). The TCR originated in a man between 18 and 29 years old who had mild COVID-19 (a few samples of this study predate the infection). Cell type and time point are not known. Written as DNA, the CDR3 is TGCGCCAGCAGCCAAAGGCTAGCGGGGACCTACGAGCAGTACTTC. Its protein is CASSQRLAGTYEQYF.